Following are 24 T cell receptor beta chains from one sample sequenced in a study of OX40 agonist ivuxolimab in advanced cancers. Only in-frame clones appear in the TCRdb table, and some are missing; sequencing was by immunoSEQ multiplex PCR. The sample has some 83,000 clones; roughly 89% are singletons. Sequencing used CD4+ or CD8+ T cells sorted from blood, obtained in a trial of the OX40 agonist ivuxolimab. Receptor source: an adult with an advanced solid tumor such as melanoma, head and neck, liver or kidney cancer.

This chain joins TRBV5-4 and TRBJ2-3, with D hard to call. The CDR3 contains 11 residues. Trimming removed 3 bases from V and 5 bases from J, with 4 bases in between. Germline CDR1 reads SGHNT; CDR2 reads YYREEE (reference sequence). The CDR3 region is CASSYGDTQYF. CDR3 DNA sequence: TGTGCCAGCAGCTATGGAGATACGCAGTATTTT.

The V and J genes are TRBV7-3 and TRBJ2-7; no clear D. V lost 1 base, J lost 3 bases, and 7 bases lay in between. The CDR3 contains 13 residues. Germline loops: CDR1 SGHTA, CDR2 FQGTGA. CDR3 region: CASSLNLGYEQYV. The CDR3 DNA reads TGTGCCAGCAGCTTAAATCTCGGCTACGAGCAGTACGTC.

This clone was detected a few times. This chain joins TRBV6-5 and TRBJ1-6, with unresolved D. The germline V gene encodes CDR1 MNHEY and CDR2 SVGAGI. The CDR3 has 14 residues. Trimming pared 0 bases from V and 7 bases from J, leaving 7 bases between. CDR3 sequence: CASSYSTWNSPLHF. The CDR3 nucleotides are TGTGCCAGCAGTTACTCGACATGGAATTCACCCCTCCACTTT.

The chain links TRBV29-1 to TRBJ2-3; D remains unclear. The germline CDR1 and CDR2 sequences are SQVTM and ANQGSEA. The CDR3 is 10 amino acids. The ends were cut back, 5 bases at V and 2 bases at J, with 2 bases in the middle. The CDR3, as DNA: TGCAGCGTTCACACAGATACGCAGTATTTT. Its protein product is CSVHTDTQYF.

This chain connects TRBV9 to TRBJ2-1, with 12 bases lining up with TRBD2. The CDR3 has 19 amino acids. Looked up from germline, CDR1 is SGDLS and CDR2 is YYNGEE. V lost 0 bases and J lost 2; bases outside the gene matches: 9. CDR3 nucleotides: TGTGCCAGCAGCGTAGGGCTAGCGGGGGGGTCCTTAGCCTACAATGAGCAGTTCTTC. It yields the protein CASSVGLAGGSLAYNEQFF.

The CDR3 is CASSLWGGTATNEKLFF. The CDR3 coding sequence is TGTGCCAGCAGTTTATGGGGTGGGACAGCAACTAATGAAAAACTGTTTTTT. The chain is built from TRBV28 and TRBJ1-4, with 7 bases lining up with TRBD1. CDR3 length: 17 residues. The germline V gene encodes CDR1 MDHEN and CDR2 SYDVKM. V lost 0 bases and J lost 0; bases outside the gene matches: 4.

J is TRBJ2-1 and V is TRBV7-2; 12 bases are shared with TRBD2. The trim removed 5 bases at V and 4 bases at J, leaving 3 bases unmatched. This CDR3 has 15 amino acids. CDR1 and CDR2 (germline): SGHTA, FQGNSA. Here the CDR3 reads CASSVLAGGYNEQFF. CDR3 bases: TGTGCCAGCAGCGTTCTAGCGGGGGGGTACAATGAGCAGTTCTTC.

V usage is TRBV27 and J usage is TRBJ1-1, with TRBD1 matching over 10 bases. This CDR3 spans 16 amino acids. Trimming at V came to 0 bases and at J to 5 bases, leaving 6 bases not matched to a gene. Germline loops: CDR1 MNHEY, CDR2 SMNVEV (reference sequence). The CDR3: CASSLSVGTGVTEAFF. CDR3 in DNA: TGTGCCAGCAGTTTATCGGTCGGGACAGGGGTGACTGAAGCTTTCTTT.

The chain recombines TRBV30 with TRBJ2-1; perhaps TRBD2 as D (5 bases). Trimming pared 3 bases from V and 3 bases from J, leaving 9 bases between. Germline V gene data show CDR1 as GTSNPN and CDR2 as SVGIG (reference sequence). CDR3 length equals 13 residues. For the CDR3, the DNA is TGTGCCTGGAGGGCTACTAGCTACAATGAGCAGTTCTTC. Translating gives CAWRATSYNEQFF.

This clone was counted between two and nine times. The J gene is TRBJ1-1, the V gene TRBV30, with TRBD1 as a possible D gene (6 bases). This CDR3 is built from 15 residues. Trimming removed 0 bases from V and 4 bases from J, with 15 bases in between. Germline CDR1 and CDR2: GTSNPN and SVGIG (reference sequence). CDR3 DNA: TGTGCCTGGAGTGTATTGTCAGCCAGGGGCACTGAAGCTTTCTTT. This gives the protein CAWSVLSARGTEAFF.

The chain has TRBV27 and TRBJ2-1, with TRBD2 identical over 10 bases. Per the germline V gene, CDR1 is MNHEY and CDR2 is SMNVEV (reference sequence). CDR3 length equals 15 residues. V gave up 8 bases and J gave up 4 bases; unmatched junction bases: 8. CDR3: CASSSSGGPYNEQFF. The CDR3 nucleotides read TGTGCCAGCTCATCTAGCGGGGGACCGTACAATGAGCAGTTCTTC.

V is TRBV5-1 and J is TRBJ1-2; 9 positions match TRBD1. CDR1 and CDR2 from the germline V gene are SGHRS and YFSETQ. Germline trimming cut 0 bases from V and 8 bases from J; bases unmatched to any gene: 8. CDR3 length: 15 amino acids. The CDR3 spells CASSLVMGQGRGYTF. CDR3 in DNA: TGCGCCAGCAGCTTGGTAATGGGACAGGGAAGGGGCTACACCTTC.

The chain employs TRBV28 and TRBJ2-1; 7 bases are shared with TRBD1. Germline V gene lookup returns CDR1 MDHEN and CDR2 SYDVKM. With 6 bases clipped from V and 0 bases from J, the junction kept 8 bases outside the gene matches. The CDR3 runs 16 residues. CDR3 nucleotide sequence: TGTGCCAGCAGCACCGACAGGGAACTCTCCTACAATGAGCAGTTCTTC. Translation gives CASSTDRELSYNEQFF.

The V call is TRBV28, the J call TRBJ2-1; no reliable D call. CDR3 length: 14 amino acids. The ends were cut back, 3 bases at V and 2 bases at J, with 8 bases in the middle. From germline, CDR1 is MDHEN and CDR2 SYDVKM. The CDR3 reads CASSFGVAYNEQFF. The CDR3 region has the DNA TGTGCCAGCAGTTTTGGGGTCGCCTACAATGAGCAGTTCTTC.

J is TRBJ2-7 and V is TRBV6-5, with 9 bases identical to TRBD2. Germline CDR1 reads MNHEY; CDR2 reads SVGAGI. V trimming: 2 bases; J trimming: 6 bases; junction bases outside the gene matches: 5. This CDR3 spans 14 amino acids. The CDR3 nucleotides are TGTGCCAGCAGTTACGTAGCGGGGGCCGGCGAGCAGTACTTC. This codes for CASSYVAGAGEQYF.

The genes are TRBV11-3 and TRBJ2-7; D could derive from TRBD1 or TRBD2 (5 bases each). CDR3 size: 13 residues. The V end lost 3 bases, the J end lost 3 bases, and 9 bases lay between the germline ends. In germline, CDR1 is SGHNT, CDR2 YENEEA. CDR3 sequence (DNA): TGTGCCAGCAGCTTCGGGACCGGCTACGAGCAGTACTTC. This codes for CASSFGTGYEQYF.

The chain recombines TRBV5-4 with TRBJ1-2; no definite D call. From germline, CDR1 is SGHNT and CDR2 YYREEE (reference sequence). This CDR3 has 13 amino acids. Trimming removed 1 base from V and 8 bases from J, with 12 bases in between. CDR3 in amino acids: CASSLLVTLGYTF. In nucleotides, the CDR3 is TGTGCCAGCAGCTTGCTTGTGACTTTAGGCTACACCTTC.

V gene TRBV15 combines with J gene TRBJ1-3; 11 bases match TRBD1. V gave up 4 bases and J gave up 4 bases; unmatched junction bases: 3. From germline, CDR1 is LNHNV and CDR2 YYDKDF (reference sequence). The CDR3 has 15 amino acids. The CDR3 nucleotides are TGTGCCACCAGCAAGGACAGGGGGCCCGGAAACACCATATATTTT. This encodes CATSKDRGPGNTIYF. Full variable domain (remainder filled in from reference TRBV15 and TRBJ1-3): DAMVIQNPRYQVTQFGKPVTLSCSQTLNHNVMYWYQQKSSQAPKLLFHYYDKDFNNEADTPDNFQSRRPNTSFCFLDIRSPGLGDTAMYLCATSKDRGPGNTIYFGEGSWLTVV.

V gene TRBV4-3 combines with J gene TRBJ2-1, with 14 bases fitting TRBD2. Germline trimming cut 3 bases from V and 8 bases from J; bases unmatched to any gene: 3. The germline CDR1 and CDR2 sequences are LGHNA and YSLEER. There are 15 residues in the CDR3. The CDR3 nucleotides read TGCGCCAGCAGCCAGGCGGGACTAGCGGGAGATGAGCAGTTCTTC. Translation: CASSQAGLAGDEQFF.

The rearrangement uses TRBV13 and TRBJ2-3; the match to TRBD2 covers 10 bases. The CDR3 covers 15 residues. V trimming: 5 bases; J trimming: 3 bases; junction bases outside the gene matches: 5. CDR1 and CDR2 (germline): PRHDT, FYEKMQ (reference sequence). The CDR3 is CASSNSSGRTDTQYF. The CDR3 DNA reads TGTGCCAGCAGCAATTCTAGCGGGAGAACAGATACGCAGTATTTT.

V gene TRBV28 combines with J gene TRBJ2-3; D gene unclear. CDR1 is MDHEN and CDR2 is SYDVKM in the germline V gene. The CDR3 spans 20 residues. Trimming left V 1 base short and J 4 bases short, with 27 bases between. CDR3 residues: CASSLSLLRELSTPPDTQYF. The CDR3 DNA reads TGTGCCAGCAGTTTATCTTTGTTGAGAGAACTTTCTACGCCTCCAGATACGCAGTATTTT.

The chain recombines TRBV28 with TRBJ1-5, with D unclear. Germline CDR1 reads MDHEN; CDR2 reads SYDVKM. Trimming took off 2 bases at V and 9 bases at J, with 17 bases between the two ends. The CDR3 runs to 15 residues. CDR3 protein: CASSLGPAASWPQHF. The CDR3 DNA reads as TGTGCCAGCAGTTTAGGGCCGGCAGCCTCCTGGCCCCAGCATTTT.

The CDR3 sequence is CASSLGGGADTQYF. The CDR3 nucleotides are TGTGCCAGCAGCTTGGGCGGGGGGGCAGATACGCAGTATTTT. The rearrangement uses TRBV11-3 and TRBJ2-3; TRBD2 aligns across 9 bases. The CDR3 consists of 14 residues. V lost 3 bases, J lost 4 bases, and 2 bases stayed unmatched. Germline V CDR1 and CDR2: SGHNT, YENEEA.

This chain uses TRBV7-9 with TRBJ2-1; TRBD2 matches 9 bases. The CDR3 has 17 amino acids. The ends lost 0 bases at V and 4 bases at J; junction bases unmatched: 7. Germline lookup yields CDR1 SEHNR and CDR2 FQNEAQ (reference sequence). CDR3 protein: CASSLALAGGWYNEQFF. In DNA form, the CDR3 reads TGTGCCAGCAGCTTAGCCTTGGCGGGAGGGTGGTACAATGAGCAGTTCTTC.